Presented here are 18 T cell receptor beta chains from one specimen sequenced in a study of blood T cell repertoires in COVID-19. Sequencing used immunoSEQ multiplex PCR; TCRdb keeps in-frame clones, though not all of them. The profile shows tens of thousands of clones, 85% of them singletons. The sequencing input was peripheral blood. These receptors were collected from a man older than 75 with acute or convalescent COVID-19.

CDR3 protein: CASSLGNKDGYTF. The DNA for the CDR3 is TGTGCCAGCAGTTTGGGCAATAAGGATGGCTACACCTTC. This chain links TRBV12-3 or TRBV12-4 with TRBJ1-2; no clear D. V lost 3 bases, J lost 6 bases, and 11 bases lay in between. The CDR3 length is 13 residues.

The CDR3 region has the DNA TGTGCCAGCAGTGGATCAGGTTTTTCCTCTGGAAACACCATATATTTT. Translating gives CASSGSGFSSGNTIYF. This rearrangement joins TRBV6-1 to TRBJ1-3; no clear D. The germline V gene encodes CDR1 MNHNS and CDR2 SASEGT. CDR3 length equals 16 residues. V was pared by 4 bases and J by 0 bases, with 13 bases between.

This chain uses TRBV9 with TRBJ2-5; 11 bases agree with TRBD2. The V gene end was trimmed by 0 bases and the J gene end by 4 bases; junction bases not matched to a gene: 5. The CDR3 is 16 amino acids. Looked up from germline, CDR1 is SGDLS and CDR2 is YYNGEE. CDR3 nucleotide sequence: TGTGCCAGCAGCGTAGGCCTAGCGGGAGGAGGAGAGACCCAGTACTTC. It translates to CASSVGLAGGGETQYF. The entire variable domain, with the rest obtained from reference TRBV9 and TRBJ2-5, is as follows: DSGVTQTPKHLITATGQRVTLRCSPRSGDLSVYWYQQSLDQGLQFLIQYYNGEERAKGNILERFSAQQFPDLHSELNLSSLELGDSALYFCASSVGLAGGGETQYFGPGTRLLVL.

This chain uses TRBV6-2 or TRBV6-3 with TRBJ2-1; 8 bases are shared with TRBD2. CDR3 size: 19 residues. Germline values: CDR1 MNHEY, CDR2 SVGEGT. V was pared by 2 bases and J by 6 bases, with 18 bases of the junction left unmatched. The CDR3 DNA follows: TGTGCCAGCAGTTACCACTTAACCAGAGCGGGGGAATCTATCAATGAGCAGTTCTTC. Amino acid sequence: CASSYHLTRAGESINEQFF.

This clone was counted once. This chain joins TRBV3-1 (or the pseudogene TRBV3-2) and TRBJ1-2; TRBD1 agrees at 7 bases. J gave up 8 bases and V 4 bases, and 7 bases lay outside the gene matches. The germline gives CDR1 LGHDT, CDR2 YNNKEL (reference sequence). This CDR3 is 13 amino acids long. The CDR3 reads CASSREGAQGYTF. In nucleotides, the CDR3 is TGTGCCAGCAGCCGAGAGGGGGCTCAGGGCTACACCTTC.

This chain connects TRBV13 to TRBJ2-3, with 7 bases lining up with TRBD2. The CDR3 runs 17 residues. Unmatched junction bases numbered 10, after V lost 1 base and J lost 3 bases. Germline V gene sequence: CDR1 PRHDT, CDR2 FYEKMQ (reference sequence). CDR3 in DNA: TGTGCCAGCAGCTTAGAAGGACTAGTGGGAGCAACAGATACGCAGTATTTT. It translates to CASSLEGLVGATDTQYF.

The chain couples TRBV21-1 to TRBJ1-1; TRBD1, the D gene given by the table, was not confirmed from the DNA. TRBV21-1 is a listed pseudogene. The CDR3 extends over 15 amino acids. This CDR3 is CASSKEGVGDTEAFF. As DNA, the CDR3 is TGTGCCAGCAGCAAAGAGGGGGTCGGCGACACTGAAGCTTTCTTT.

The J gene is TRBJ2-3, the V gene TRBV20-1, with a tentative D call TRBD2 (5 bases). V was clipped by 3 bases and J by 0 bases, with 13 bases between them. The CDR3 consists of 15 residues. Germline values: CDR1 DFQATT, CDR2 SNEGSKA (reference sequence). The CDR3 sequence: CSASSSGVSTDTQYF. The CDR3, as DNA: TGCAGTGCTAGTTCCTCCGGGGTTAGCACAGATACGCAGTATTTT.

The rearrangement uses TRBV15 and TRBJ2-5; possibly TRBD2 for D (6 bases). V lost 5 bases and J 9 bases, leaving 22 bases between the germline ends. Germline CDR1 and CDR2: LNHNV and YYDKDF (reference sequence). This CDR3 region has 15 residues. The CDR3 sequence is CATSGPQTSLEAQYF. The CDR3, as DNA: TGTGCCACCAGCGGGCCACAGACTAGTTTGGAGGCCCAGTACTTC.

The chain joins TRBV5-1 to TRBJ1-1; D call uncertain. V dropped 3 bases and J dropped 5 bases, with 14 bases sitting between them. This CDR3 is 14 amino acids long. Germline V gene data show CDR1 as SGHRS and CDR2 as YFSETQ. The CDR3 coding sequence is TGCGCCAGCAGCTCGGCCCCCAGGAGGACTGAAGCTTTCTTT. As protein: CASSSAPRRTEAFF.

The CDR3 nucleotides are TGCGCCAGCAGCCCGAATCGGGGGACAGGGAAGTACGAGCAGTACTTC. The encoded protein is CASSPNRGTGKYEQYF. This chain connects TRBV5-1 to TRBJ2-7; 9 bases are a match to TRBD1. V shed 4 bases and J 4 bases; nucleotides not matched to a gene: 12. The CDR3 spans 16 residues. Germline V gene lookup returns CDR1 SGHRS and CDR2 YFSETQ.

The gene calls are TRBV20-1 and TRBJ1-1, with D maybe TRBD1 (5 bases). The CDR3 covers 10 residues. Per the germline V gene, CDR1 is DFQATT and CDR2 is SNEGSKA (reference sequence). The CDR3 protein is CRVREDEAFF. CDR3 in DNA: TGCAGAGTCAGGGAAGATGAAGCTTTCTTT.

The chain combines TRBV7-9 with TRBJ1-5; maybe TRBD1 (5 bases). Trimming shortened V by 4 bases and J by 5 bases, and 6 bases separated the two germline ends. CDR3 size: 12 residues. CDR1 and CDR2 from the germline V gene are SEHNR and FQNEAQ (reference sequence). The CDR3 reads CASSWGDQPQHF. The CDR3 coding sequence is TGTGCCAGCAGCTGGGGGGATCAGCCCCAGCATTTT.

The genes are TRBV11-3 and TRBJ2-2, with unresolved D. This CDR3 contains 13 residues. CDR1 SGHNT and CDR2 YENEEA come from the germline V gene. V was shortened by 0 bases and J by 7 bases, with 6 bases between the two germline ends. CDR3 coding DNA: TGTGCCAGCAGCTTAGATCTTAACGGGGAGCTGTTTTTT. Translation: CASSLDLNGELFF.

This chain joins TRBV11-2 and TRBJ2-7; the D is unclear. The CDR3 is 12 residues long. V was pared by 5 bases and J by 4 bases, with 9 bases between. Looked up from germline, CDR1 is SGHAT and CDR2 is FQNNGV. Here the CDR3 DNA reads TGTGCCAGCAGCGCTAGTAGGTACGAGCAGTACTTC. This sequence encodes CASSASRYEQYF. The full variable domain, in which reference TRBV11-2 and TRBJ2-7 provide the parts outside the CDR3, is EAGVAQSPRYKIIEKRQSVAFWCNPISGHATLYWYQQILGQGPKLLIQFQNNGVVDDSQLPKDRFSAERLKGVDSTLKIQPAKLEDSAVYLCASSASRYEQYFGPGTRLTVT.

The chain recombines TRBV7-9 with TRBJ2-1; D remains ambiguous. V was clipped by 5 bases and J by 2 bases, with 13 bases between them. This CDR3 region has 15 residues. Germline values: CDR1 SEHNR, CDR2 FQNEAQ (reference sequence). The CDR3 here is CASSKTSPTYNEQFF. The CDR3 DNA follows: TGTGCCAGCAGCAAGACAAGCCCCACCTACAATGAGCAGTTCTTC.

As DNA, the CDR3 is TGTGCCAGCACCTTCGGGACAGGGGCGACAGATACGCAGTATTTT. Protein product: CASTFGTGATDTQYF. The chain is built from TRBV6-4 and TRBJ2-3; the match to TRBD1 covers 10 bases. The ends lost 7 bases at V and 3 bases at J; junction bases unmatched: 7. CDR1 and CDR2 (germline): MRHNA, SNTAGT. The CDR3 consists of 15 residues.

This chain connects TRBV29-1 to TRBJ2-7, with 11 positions matching TRBD1. The germline V gene encodes CDR1 SQVTM and CDR2 ANQGSEA. CDR3 length: 17 amino acids. V was clipped by 0 bases and J by 2 bases; unmatched bases: 9. For the CDR3, the DNA is TGCAGCGTTGAAGATCCCTCCCAGGGACAGGGGGCCTACGAGCAGTACTTC. Protein: CSVEDPSQGQGAYEQYF.